This is a list of T cell receptor beta chains from one sample in a study of OX40 agonist ivuxolimab in advanced cancers. Assay used: immunoSEQ multiplex PCR; TCRdb lists only in-frame clones, some missing. The table has approximately 76,000 clones, over 75% seen once; the top ten hold around 5.5%. The specimen was CD4+ or CD8+ T cells sorted from blood, collected in a trial of the OX40 agonist ivuxolimab. The receptors come from an adult with an advanced solid tumor such as melanoma, head and neck, liver or kidney cancer. The CDR3 runs from the conserved cysteine through the conserved F or W. A D gene is named only where the DNA matches it firmly.

TRBV7-2,-,TRBJ1-1,CASSFDATEAFF,TGTGCCAGCAGCTTCGATGCCACTGAAGCTTTCTTT
TRBV28,TRBD2,TRBJ2-6,CASQPGGAGANVLTF,TGTGCCAGCCAACCGGGAGGGGCCGGGGCCAACGTCCTGACTTTC
TRBV6-1,-,TRBJ1-2,CASSGSGYGYTF,TGTGCCAGCAGTGGGTCCGGCTATGGCTACACCTTC
TRBV5-1,TRBD2,TRBJ2-1,CASSVNLAGERNEQFF,TGCGCCAGCAGCGTTAATCTAGCGGGAGAACGCAATGAGCAGTTCTTC
TRBV21-1,-,TRBJ1-2,CASSKGGDCNYGYTF,TGTGCCAGCAGCAAGGGAGGGGACTGTAACTATGGCTACACCTTC
TRBV10-2,-,TRBJ1-1,CASMGNTEAFF,TGCGCCAGCATGGGGAACACTGAAGCTTTCTTT
TRBV11-1,-,TRBJ2-2,CASSARQNPIGGELFF,TGTGCCAGCAGCGCCCGACAGAATCCCATCGGCGGGGAGCTGTTTTTT
TRBV7-6,-,TRBJ2-4,CASSLNPPGQVAKNIQYF,TGTGCCAGCAGCTTAAACCCACCTGGGCAAGTAGCCAAAAACATTCAGTACTTC
TRBV6-6,-,TRBJ2-7,CASSYSEGRRSYEQYF,TGTGCCAGCAGTTACTCGGAGGGGAGGAGGTCCTACGAGCAGTACTTC
TRBV19,TRBD2,TRBJ2-3,CASSLSGRVNTDTQYF,TGTGCCAGTAGTCTAAGCGGGAGGGTGAACACAGATACGCAGTATTTT
TRBV16,TRBD1,TRBJ1-5,CASSLAGQGVQPQHF,TGTGCCAGCAGCCTAGCAGGACAGGGTGTTCAGCCCCAGCATTTT
TRBV10-1,TRBD1,TRBJ1-5,CASSLYRGGNQPQHF,TGCGCCAGCAGCCTATACAGGGGCGGCAATCAGCCCCAGCATTTT
TRBV7-3,TRBD1,TRBJ1-3,CASSEDRVGSGNTIYF,TGTGCCAGCAGCGAAGACAGGGTTGGATCTGGAAACACCATATATTTT